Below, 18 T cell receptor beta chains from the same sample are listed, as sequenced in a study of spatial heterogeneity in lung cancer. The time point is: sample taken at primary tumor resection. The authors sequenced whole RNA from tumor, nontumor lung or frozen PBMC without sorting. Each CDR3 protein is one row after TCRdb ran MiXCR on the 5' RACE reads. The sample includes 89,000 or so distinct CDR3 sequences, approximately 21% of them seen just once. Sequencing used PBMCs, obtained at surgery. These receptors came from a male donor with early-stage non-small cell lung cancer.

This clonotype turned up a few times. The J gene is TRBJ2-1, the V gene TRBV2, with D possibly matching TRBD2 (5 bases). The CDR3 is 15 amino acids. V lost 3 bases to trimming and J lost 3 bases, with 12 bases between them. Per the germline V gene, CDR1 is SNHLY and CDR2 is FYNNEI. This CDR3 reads CASSEVPGFYNEQFF. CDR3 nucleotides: TGTGCCAGCAGTGAGGTCCCGGGATTCTACAATGAGCAGTTCTTC.

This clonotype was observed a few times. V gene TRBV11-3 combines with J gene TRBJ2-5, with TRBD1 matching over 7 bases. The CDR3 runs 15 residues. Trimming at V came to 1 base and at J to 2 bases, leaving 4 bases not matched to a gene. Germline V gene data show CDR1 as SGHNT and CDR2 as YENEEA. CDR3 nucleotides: TGTGCCAGCAGCTTAGGATCGGGACAGCAAGAGACCCAGTACTTC. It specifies CASSLGSGQQETQYF.

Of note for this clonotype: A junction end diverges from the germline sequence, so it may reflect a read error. The CDR3 DNA follows: TGTGCTAGCAGCCCGACGACTAGCGGGAGTGGGGAGCAGTACTTC. Its protein product is CASSPTTSGSGEQYF. The chain uses TRBV7-7 and TRBJ2-7; 12 bases are shared with TRBD2. CDR1 is SSHAT, CDR2 FNYEAQ, per germline (reference sequence). This CDR3 spans 15 amino acids.

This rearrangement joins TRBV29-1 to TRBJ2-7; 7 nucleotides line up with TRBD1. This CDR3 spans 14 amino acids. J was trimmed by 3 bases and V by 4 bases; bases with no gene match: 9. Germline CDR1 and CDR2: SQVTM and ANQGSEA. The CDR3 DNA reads TGCAGCGTTGGAGACAGGGAAGGGATCTACGAGCAGTACTTC. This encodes CSVGDREGIYEQYF.

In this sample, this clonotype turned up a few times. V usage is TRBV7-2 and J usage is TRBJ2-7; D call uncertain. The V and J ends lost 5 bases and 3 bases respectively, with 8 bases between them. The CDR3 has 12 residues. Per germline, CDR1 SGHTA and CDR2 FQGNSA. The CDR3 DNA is TGTGCCAGCAGCCCGAGTCACTACGAGCAGTACTTC. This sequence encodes CASSPSHYEQYF.

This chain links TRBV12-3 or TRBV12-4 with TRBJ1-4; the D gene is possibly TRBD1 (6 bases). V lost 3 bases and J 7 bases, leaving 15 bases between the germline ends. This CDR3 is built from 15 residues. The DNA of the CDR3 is TGTGCCAGCAGTTTGGGGCAGGGGAACGGTGAAAAACTGTTTTTT. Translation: CASSLGQGNGEKLFF.

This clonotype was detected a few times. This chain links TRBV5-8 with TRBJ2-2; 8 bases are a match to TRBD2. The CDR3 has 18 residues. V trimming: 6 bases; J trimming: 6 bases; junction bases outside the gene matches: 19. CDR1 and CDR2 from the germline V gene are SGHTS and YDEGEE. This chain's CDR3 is CASINPVAGTRRPGELFF. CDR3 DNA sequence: TGTGCCAGCATCAACCCAGTAGCGGGAACCCGTCGTCCCGGGGAGCTGTTTTTT.

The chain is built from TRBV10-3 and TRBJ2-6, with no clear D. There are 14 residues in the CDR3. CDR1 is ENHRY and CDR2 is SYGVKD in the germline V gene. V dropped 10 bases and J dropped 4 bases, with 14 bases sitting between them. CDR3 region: CATSIRHGANVLTF. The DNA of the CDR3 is TGTGCCACCTCTATTCGTCACGGGGCCAACGTCCTGACTTTC.

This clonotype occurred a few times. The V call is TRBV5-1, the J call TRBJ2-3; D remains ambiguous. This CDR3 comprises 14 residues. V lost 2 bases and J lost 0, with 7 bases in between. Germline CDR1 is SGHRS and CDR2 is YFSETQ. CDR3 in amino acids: CASSFMGSTDTQYF. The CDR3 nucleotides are TGCGCCAGCAGCTTTATGGGTAGCACAGATACGCAGTATTTT.

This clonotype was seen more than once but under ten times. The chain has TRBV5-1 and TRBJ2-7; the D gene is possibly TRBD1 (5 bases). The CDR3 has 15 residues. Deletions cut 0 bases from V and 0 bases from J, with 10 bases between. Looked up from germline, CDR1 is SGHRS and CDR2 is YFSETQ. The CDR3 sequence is CASSLAWTSSYEQYF. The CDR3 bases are TGCGCCAGCAGCTTGGCCTGGACATCCTCCTACGAGCAGTACTTC.

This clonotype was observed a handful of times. The DNA of the CDR3 is TGCAGCGGGGGACAGGCCTACTCCCGGGACTACGAGCAGTACTTC. Its protein product is CSGGQAYSRDYEQYF. The rearrangement joins TRBV29-1 to TRBJ2-7, with 8 bases matching TRBD1. J was trimmed by 3 bases and V by 7 bases; bases with no gene match: 14. From germline, CDR1 is SQVTM and CDR2 ANQGSEA. The CDR3 runs to 15 residues.

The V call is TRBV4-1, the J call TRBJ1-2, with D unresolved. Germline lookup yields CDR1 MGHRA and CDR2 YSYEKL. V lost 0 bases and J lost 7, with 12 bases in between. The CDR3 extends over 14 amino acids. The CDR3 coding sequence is TGCGCCAGCAGCCAAGAATCCCTAGCGGGTGGCTACACCTTC. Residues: CASSQESLAGGYTF.

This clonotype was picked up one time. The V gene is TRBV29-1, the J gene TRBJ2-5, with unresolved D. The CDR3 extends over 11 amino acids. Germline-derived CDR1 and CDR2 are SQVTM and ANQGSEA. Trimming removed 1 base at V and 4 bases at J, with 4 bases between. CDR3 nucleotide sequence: TGCAGCGTTGAAGTTGCAGAGACCCAGTACTTC. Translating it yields CSVEVAETQYF.

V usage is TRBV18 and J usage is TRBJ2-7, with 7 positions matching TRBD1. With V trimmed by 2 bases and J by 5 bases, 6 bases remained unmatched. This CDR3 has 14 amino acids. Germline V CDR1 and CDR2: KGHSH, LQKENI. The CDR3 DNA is TGTGCCAGCTCACCAAACGAGGGGGCCCACGAGCAGTACTTC. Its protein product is CASSPNEGAHEQYF.

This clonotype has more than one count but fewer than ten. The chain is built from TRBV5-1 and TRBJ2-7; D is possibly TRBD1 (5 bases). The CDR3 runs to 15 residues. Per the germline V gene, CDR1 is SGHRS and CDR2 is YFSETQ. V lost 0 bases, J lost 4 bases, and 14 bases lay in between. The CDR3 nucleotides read TGCGCCAGCAGCTTGGAAGGGGCCTCCAATTACGAGCAGTACTTC. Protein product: CASSLEGASNYEQYF.

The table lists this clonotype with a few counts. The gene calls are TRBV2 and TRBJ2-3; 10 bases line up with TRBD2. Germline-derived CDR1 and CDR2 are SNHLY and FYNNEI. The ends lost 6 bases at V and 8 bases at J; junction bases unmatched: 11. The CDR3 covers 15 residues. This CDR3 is CASSNLAGAQSTQYF. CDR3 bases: TGTGCCAGCAGCAACCTAGCGGGAGCTCAGTCTACGCAGTATTTT.

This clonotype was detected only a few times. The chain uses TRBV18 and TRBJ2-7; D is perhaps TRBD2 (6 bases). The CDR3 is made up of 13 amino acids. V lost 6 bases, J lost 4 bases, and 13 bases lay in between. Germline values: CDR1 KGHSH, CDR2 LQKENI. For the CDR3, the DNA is TGTGCCAGCTCCCTTTTGCGGGAATACGAGCAGTACTTC. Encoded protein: CASSLLREYEQYF. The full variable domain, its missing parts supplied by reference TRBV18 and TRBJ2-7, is NAGVMQNPRHLVRRRGQEARLRCSPMKGHSHVYWYRQLPEEGLKFMVYLQKENIIDESGMPKERFSAEFPKEGPSILRIQQVVRGDSAAYFCASSLLREYEQYFGPGTRLTVT.

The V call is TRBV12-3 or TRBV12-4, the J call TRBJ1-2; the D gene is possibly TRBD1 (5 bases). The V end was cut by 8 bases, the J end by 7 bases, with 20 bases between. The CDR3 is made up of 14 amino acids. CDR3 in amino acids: CASGKGQGYAGYTF. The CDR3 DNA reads TGTGCCAGCGGAAAGGGGCAGGGATATGCTGGCTACACCTTC.